The sequence of this T cell receptor (beta chain) was determined in a study of blood T cell repertoires in COVID-19. Study background: Whether acute or convalescent, the COVID-19 samples came from the United States, Italy and Spain.

Recruits, aged about 18 to 95 years, lived in 20 to 30 US areas. Categorization into cohorts depended on clinical history that participants reported. Per the germline V gene, CDR1 is DFQATT and CDR2 is SNEGSKA (reference sequence). The CDR3 length is 12 residues. Trimming took 3 bases from V and 2 from J, leaving 8 bases between them. Authors' processing steps: Reference gene primers were amplified, and this amplification served to estimate nucleated cell counts. Clones were sequenced by immunoSEQ multiplex PCR, and TCRdb holds only the in-frame ones, with some missing. The V and J calls and clone size were taken over from that table, and D and trimming were inferred from the DNA. The data hold roughly 400,000 clones, with roughly 87% observed a single time.

Material for sequencing was PBMCs or T cells enriched from blood (not recorded which). The clonotype was recovered from a woman aged 40 to 49 with acute COVID-19. This rearrangement joins TRBV20-1 to TRBJ2-7; D is undetermined. CDR3 bases: TGCAGTGCTAGTGGCAGGACCTACGAGCAGTACTTC. Translation gives CSASGRTYEQYF.